The T cell receptor (beta chain) described here comes from a study of T cells in Graves' hyperthyroidism and ophthalmopathy. Researchers took RNA transcripts and amplified the TCR beta CDR3 regions from them. Using the HTBI primer set, a first-round RT-PCR was run on the TCR CDR3. From the multiplex PCR reads, TCRdb called clonotypes with MiXCR, one entry per CDR3 protein. This sample yields roughly 510,000 distinct CDR3 sequences, of which less than 25% are seen a single time; more than 20% belongs to the top ten. The V gene end was trimmed by 0 bases and the J gene end by 3 bases; junction bases not matched to a gene: 3. CDR1 and CDR2 from the germline V gene are SGHRS and YFSETQ. This CDR3 spans 15 amino acids. Graves' hyperthyroidism was deemed stable given no ophthalmopathy progression within 18 months. This clonotype was seen a handful of times.

Sequences were obtained from blood. The chain carries TRBV5-1 and TRBJ1-5; 7 bases are shared with TRBD1. This TCR came from a young man with Graves' hyperthyroidism. The CDR3 nucleotides are TGCGCCAGCAGCTTGGACAGGGGAGACAATCAGCCCCAGCATTTT. Protein sequence: CASSLDRGDNQPQHF.